This T cell receptor beta chain is from a study of cytomegalovirus exposure and HLA in healthy donors. On the study more broadly: Among the roughly 400 donors who were genotyped, roughly 76% fell in the genetic ancestry cluster that is associated with self-reported Caucasian donors. Points from the study as a whole: A later analysis linked some 17,000 TCR beta sequences to HLA alleles at 0.05 false discovery rate. Productive status was seen about 90% or about 30% of the time for most TCR beta V segments in an earlier analysis.

As for this clone: Its antigen remains unidentified. This likely comes from a read error, as the CDR3 has no conserved phenylalanine or tryptophan at its end.

Samples came from healthy bone marrow donors. Per germline, CDR1 SGDLS and CDR2 YYNGEE. Trimming stripped 4 bases from V and 1 base from J, with 11 bases between. The CDR3 runs to 14 residues. PCR involved 60 Vbeta and 13 Jbeta primers. Repertoires were generated with immunoSEQ multiplex PCR, while TCRdb's copy carries only in-frame clones and drops some. The profile shows tens of thousands of clones, around 85% of them singletons. V usage is TRBV9 and J usage is TRBJ1-1; D gene uncertain. The sequence was obtained from a man aged 50 to 59 in good health and CMV-seronegative. The specimen was PBMCs. The CDR3 loop reads CASSPRAPNTEAFL. In nucleotides, the CDR3 is TGTGCCAGCAGCCCTCGAGCGCCGAACACTGAAGCTTTCCTT.